This T cell receptor (beta chain) was retrieved from a study of CD8 T cells in Susac syndrome. The V gene's germline CDR1 is DFQATT and CDR2 SNEGSKA (reference sequence). Deletions cut 6 bases from V and 0 bases from J, with 12 bases between. This CDR3 contains 14 residues. Reverse transcription of 0.5 to 1 ug RNA was carried out with random hexamers. MiXCR, run by TCRdb on the immunoSEQ multiplex PCR reads, gives a single entry per CDR3 protein. The sample records about 240,000 distinct CDR3 sequences, 95% to 97% being singletons. The sequenced sample was CD4+ T cells from PBMCs. V and J are TRBV20-1 and TRBJ2-1; no reliable D call. This TCR was sampled from a human donor with Susac syndrome. CDR3 residues: CSAQTPSSYNEQFF. In nucleotides, the CDR3 is TGCAGTGCGCAGACCCCGAGCTCCTACAATGAGCAGTTCTTC.